The entry that follows covers one T cell receptor (beta chain) sequence. By share, this clonotype ranks as medium-sized (0.01 to 0.1%). Its antigen is not yet known. It has no much larger one-base neighbor in the sample; base qualities were not kept. The library came from PCR. The sequencer listed for this sample is Illumina HiSeq 2500. TCRdb trimmed the raw reads at Q25, called clones with MiXCR and kept productive beta chains. Rows with a matching CDR3 protein are joined into one entry that keeps the most common DNA and genes. Across this sample there are about 8,900 distinct CDR3 sequences, with roughly 23% seen only once. Of the sample, around 8.7% is held by the ten largest clones. CDR1 and CDR2 (LGHNT, FRNRAP) derive from the germline V gene. The germline V and J ends show losses of 2 bases and 1 base respectively, and no gene match explains 5 bases of the junction. The CDR3 measures 16 amino acids from cysteine to phenylalanine. The CDR3 DNA has 48 bases and is translated from base 1.

This sample is part of a study of CXCR3 chemokines and chemotherapy response in bladder cancer (dated by TCRdb to between 2021 and 2022). As for the study more broadly: The study set out to examine whether the activity of the CXCR3 chemokine system within tumors predicted response to chemotherapy in human bladder cancer.

The chain was built from TRBV12-5 and TRBJ1-2; TRBD1 matches 9 bases in the middle. Collection of the sample occurred from a patient whose treatment included neoadjuvant chemotherapy. This TCR was sampled from a human donor with bladder cancer that did not respond to neoadjuvant chemotherapy. The CDR3 amino acid sequence is: CASGLTGQGYNYGYTF. Read as DNA, the sequence is TGTGCTAGTGGTTTGACCGGACAGGGGTATAACTATGGCTACACCTTC.